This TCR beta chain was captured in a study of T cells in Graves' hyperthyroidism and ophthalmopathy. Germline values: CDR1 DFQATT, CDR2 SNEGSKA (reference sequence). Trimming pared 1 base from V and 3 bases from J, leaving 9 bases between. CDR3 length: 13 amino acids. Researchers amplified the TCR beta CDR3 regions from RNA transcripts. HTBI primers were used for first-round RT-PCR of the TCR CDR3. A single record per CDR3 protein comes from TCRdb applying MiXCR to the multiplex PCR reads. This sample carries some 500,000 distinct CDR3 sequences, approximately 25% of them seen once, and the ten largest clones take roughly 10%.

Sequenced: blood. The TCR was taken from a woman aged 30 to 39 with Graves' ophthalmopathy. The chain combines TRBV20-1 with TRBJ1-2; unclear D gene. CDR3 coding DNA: TGCAGTGCTAGAGGTTTGGACGACTATGGCTACACCTTC. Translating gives CSARGLDDYGYTF.